This TCR beta chain emerged from a study of post-analysis software for immune sequencing data. Study context: Relapsing-remitting, secondary progressive and progressive-relapsing forms of multiple sclerosis all featured among disease courses. The study's findings and limits: Compared with controls, patients had more of five TRBV segments, including TRBV5-6, TRBV5-1 and TRBV20-1. Controls significantly exceeded multiple sclerosis patients in normalized Chao1 diversity. F measure grouped same-batch samples tightly together.

Unique molecular identifiers featured in each of the TCR beta cDNA libraries. Roughly 470,000 cDNA molecules came from 1 to 10 million T cells. TCRdb re-analysed the PCR reads in MiXCR, keeping a single row per CDR3 protein. This sample has a few hundred thousand distinct CDR3 sequences; less than 40% occur once, and the top ten carry around 4.8%. This clonotype occurred many times. Antigen unknown. From germline, CDR1 is DFQATT and CDR2 SNEGSKA (reference sequence). The V segment lost 3 bases and the J segment 0 bases; nucleotides outside the gene matches: 7. This CDR3 has 17 amino acids. The chain links TRBV20-1 to TRBJ2-3; 12 bases line up with TRBD2. The sequencing sample was made of blood. The source of this sequence is a girl between 10 and 17 years old with multiple sclerosis. CDR3 amino acids: CSASSLAGGPSTDTQYF. The CDR3 coding sequence is TGCAGTGCTAGTTCTCTAGCGGGAGGGCCCAGCACAGATACGCAGTATTTT.